Listed below are T cell receptor beta chains from one sample, sequenced in a study of CD8+CD57+ T cells in acquired aplastic anemia. TCRdb called the reads again in MiXCR, with one record for every CDR3 protein. This repertoire shows around 120,000 distinct CDR3 sequences, over 30% found once; its top ten account for 2% to 3%. The specimen was sorted CD4+, CD8+, or CD8+CD57+ T cells (not recorded which) from PBMCs. These receptor sequences come from a human donor with aplastic anemia. Both conserved end residues are part of each CDR3. D genes are given only for firm matches. Size is omitted from some rows. Given values are once, few, many or a class for expanded clones.

J gene	D gene	CDR3 length	clone size	V gene	CDR3 protein	CDR3 DNA
TRBJ2-3	-	16	many	TRBV9	CASSFLKGVGTDTQYF	TGTGCCAGCAGCTTCCTGAAAGGGGTGGGAACAGATACGCAGTATTTT
TRBJ2-5	TRBD2	14	-	TRBV29-1	CSVTRLAGQETQYF	TGCAGCGTGACGAGACTAGCGGGACAAGAGACCCAGTACTTC
TRBJ1-6	TRBD1	15	-	TRBV19	CASSLGGQGSSPLHF	TGTGCCAGTAGTCTCGGCGGACAGGGGAGTTCACCCCTCCACTTT
TRBJ1-1	-	13	-	TRBV6-5	CASSSLGRTEAFF	TGTGCCAGCAGTTCCCTAGGGAGGACTGAAGCTTTCTTT
TRBJ2-1	-	13	once	TRBV19	CASSIGNFNEQFF	TGTGCCAGTAGTATCGGGAACTTCAATGAGCAGTTCTTC
TRBJ1-4	-	15	medium-sized	TRBV10-3	CAISLQRGGGEKLFF	TGTGCCATCAGCCTACAGCGCGGTGGGGGGGAAAAACTGTTTTTT
TRBJ1-3	-	13	once	TRBV15	CATSRALGNTIYF	TGTGCCACCAGCCGAGCCCTAGGAAACACCATATATTTT
TRBJ1-6	-	13	many	TRBV18	CASSPGRDSPLHF	TGTGCCAGCTCACCAGGGAGGGATTCACCCCTCCACTTT
TRBJ2-1	TRBD2	15	many	TRBV7-8	CASSLRRVAGREQFF	TGTGCCAGCAGCTTACGTCGGGTAGCGGGGAGAGAGCAGTTCTTC
TRBJ2-7	TRBD1	17	-	TRBV5-1	CASSLAGTGDVRGEQYF	TGCGCCAGCAGCTTGGCAGGGACAGGGGATGTTAGAGGCGAGCAGTACTTC
TRBJ2-2	-	15	few	TRBV30	CAWSVRQSNTGELFF	TGTGCCTGGAGTGTAAGACAGTCGAACACCGGGGAGCTGTTTTTT
TRBJ2-5	-	13	-	TRBV15	CATSRESQETQYF	TGTGCCACCAGCAGAGAGAGCCAAGAGACCCAGTACTTC
TRBJ1-6	-	13	many	TRBV27	CASSSLTGSPLHF	TGTGCCAGCAGTTCCCTGACGGGTTCACCCCTCCACTTT
TRBJ1-1	-	13	-	TRBV5-8	CASSADSYTEAFF	TGTGCCAGCAGCGCCGACAGTTACACTGAAGCTTTCTTT
TRBJ1-3	-	15	-	TRBV9	CASSVAPGAGNTIYF	TGTGCCAGCAGCGTAGCACCAGGGGCCGGAAACACCATATATTTT
TRBJ2-7	-	16	many	TRBV28	CASSLGGAGKYYEQYF	TGTGCCAGCAGCCTGGGCGGGGCAGGGAAATACTACGAGCAGTACTTC
TRBJ2-1	TRBD1	14	-	TRBV19	CASNGQGLYNEQFF	TGTGCCAGTAACGGACAGGGACTGTACAATGAGCAGTTCTTC
TRBJ2-3	-	13	many	TRBV4-1	CASSQVLMDTQYF	TGCGCCAGCAGCCAAGTCCTAATGGATACGCAGTATTTT
TRBJ1-6	-	15	many	TRBV6-2/TRBV6-3	CASSYSGREDSPLHF	TGTGCCAGCAGTTACTCGGGCAGGGAGGATTCACCCCTCCACTTT
TRBJ2-7	-	12	-	TRBV20-1	CSARLGSYEQYF	TGCAGTGCTAGGTTGGGATCCTACGAGCAGTACTTC
TRBJ1-3	-	15	-	TRBV15	CATSSPDRPGNTIYF	TGTGCCACCAGCAGCCCCGACAGGCCTGGAAACACCATATATTTT
TRBJ1-3	-	13	-	TRBV24-1	CATGTPSGNTIYF	TGTGCTACCGGTACTCCCTCTGGAAACACCATATATTTT
TRBJ1-4	-	16	many	TRBV14	CASSQGGRVTNEKLFF	TGTGCCAGCAGCCAAGGAGGCAGGGTGACTAATGAAAAACTGTTTTTT
TRBJ1-6	-	17	many	TRBV12-3/TRBV12-4	CASSPLTQGLGNSPLHF	TGTGCCAGCAGTCCCCTGACCCAGGGCCTAGGTAATTCACCCCTCCACTTT
TRBJ1-5	-	16	many	TRBV12-3/TRBV12-4	CASSSARTVSNQPQHF	TGTGCCAGCAGTTCTGCGAGGACAGTAAGCAATCAGCCCCAGCATTTT
TRBJ2-2	TRBD1	17	-	TRBV5-4	CASSLATGGAYTGELFF	TGTGCCAGCAGCTTGGCTACAGGGGGCGCCTACACCGGGGAGCTGTTTTTT
TRBJ1-1	-	14	many	TRBV11-2	CASSLRGLNTEAFF	TGTGCCAGCAGCTTGCGGGGATTGAACACTGAAGCTTTCTTT
TRBJ1-1	-	14	-	TRBV29-1	CSVTHEARFAEAFF	TGCAGCGTAACCCACGAAGCGAGGTTCGCTGAAGCTTTCTTT
TRBJ2-3	TRBD2	17	-	TRBV10-3	CAISSGLAGGRGDTQYF	TGTGCCATCAGTTCTGGACTAGCGGGGGGCCGTGGAGATACGCAGTATTTT
TRBJ2-1	-	16	-	TRBV11-2	CASSHIPDTTYNEQFF	TGTGCCAGCAGTCACATCCCGGACACAACCTACAATGAGCAGTTCTTC
TRBJ1-1	-	11	-	TRBV10-3	CAISGTAEAFF	TGTGCCATCAGCGGGACGGCTGAAGCTTTCTTT
TRBJ1-2	TRBD1	12	-	TRBV2	CASRYGQEGHTF	TGTGCCAGCCGGTACGGACAGGAGGGCCACACCTTC
TRBJ1-1	-	14	many	TRBV20-1	CSATLDSQNTEAFF	TGCAGTGCTACCCTCGACAGTCAAAACACTGAAGCTTTCTTT
TRBJ2-1	TRBD2	14	many	TRBV20-1	CSASSGGAYNEQFF	TGCAGTGCTAGTAGCGGGGGGGCCTACAATGAGCAGTTCTTC
TRBJ2-7	TRBD2	18	few	TRBV5-1	CASSLAGWASGSSYEQYF	TGCGCCAGCAGCTTGGCCGGGTGGGCTAGCGGTAGCTCCTACGAGCAGTACTTC
TRBJ2-5	-	14	many	TRBV20-1	CSARGSRAGETQYF	TGCAGTGCTAGGGGTAGCAGGGCTGGAGAGACCCAGTACTTC
TRBJ1-6	-	15	many	TRBV3-1	CASSQDRADNSPLHF	TGTGCCAGCAGCCAAGATCGTGCTGATAATTCACCCCTCCACTTT
TRBJ1-6	TRBD1	17	many	TRBV19	CASRLGQGAIRNSPLHF	TGTGCCAGTAGGCTGGGACAGGGGGCGATTAGGAATTCACCCCTCCACTTT
TRBJ1-2	-	14	-	TRBV20-1	CSASPGQNNYGYTF	TGCAGTGCTAGCCCGGGCCAAAATAACTATGGCTACACCTTC
TRBJ1-5	TRBD1	16	-	TRBV19	CASIPLDREVNQPQHF	TGTGCCAGTATACCCCTGGACAGGGAGGTCAATCAGCCCCAGCATTTT
TRBJ1-2	TRBD1	14	-	TRBV9	CASSVTTGGDGYTF	TGTGCCAGCAGCGTTACAACAGGGGGCGACGGCTACACCTTC
TRBJ2-7	-	14	-	TRBV29-1	CSAEGPGQTYEQYF	TGCAGCGCCGAAGGTCCGGGTCAAACCTACGAGCAGTACTTC
TRBJ2-5	-	14	many	TRBV14	CASSPRTGRETQYF	TGTGCCAGCAGCCCCCGGACCGGCCGGGAGACCCAGTACTTC
TRBJ2-1	TRBD2	15	few	TRBV6-1	CASSTPLAGRNEQFF	TGTGCCAGCAGTACGCCACTAGCGGGGAGGAATGAGCAGTTCTTC
TRBJ1-3	-	17	many	TRBV5-4	CASSSRAGGLSGNTIYF	TGTGCCAGCAGCTCAAGGGCTGGGGGCCTCTCTGGAAACACCATATATTTT
TRBJ2-3	-	16	-	TRBV25-1	CATSPTVLTNTDTQYF	TGTGCCACCAGTCCGACGGTGCTCACTAACACGGATACGCAGTATTTT
TRBJ2-1	-	16	many	TRBV10-3	CAISESKGGGISEQFF	TGTGCCATCAGTGAGTCGAAGGGGGGGGGCATCTCTGAGCAGTTCTTC
TRBJ1-2	-	13	few	TRBV19	CASSIKGTYGYTF	TGTGCCAGTAGTATCAAAGGGACCTATGGCTACACCTTC
TRBJ2-5	-	13	many	TRBV19	CASSISKDQTQYF	TGTGCCAGTAGTATTAGTAAAGACCAGACCCAGTACTTC
TRBJ1-1	-	14	-	TRBV2	CASRNPSDNTEAFF	TGTGCCAGCAGAAATCCCAGCGATAACACTGAAGCTTTCTTT
TRBJ1-1	TRBD1	13	-	TRBV5-1	CASSLWQGAEAFF	TGCGCCAGCAGCTTGTGGCAGGGGGCTGAAGCTTTCTTT
TRBJ2-5	-	14	many	TRBV25-1	CASSGGRARETQYF	TGTGCCAGCAGTGGGGGAAGGGCGCGAGAGACCCAGTACTTC
TRBJ1-1	-	14	many	TRBV10-3	CATLMDEMNTEAFF	TGTGCCACCCTCATGGACGAAATGAACACTGAAGCTTTCTTT
TRBJ1-1	-	13	-	TRBV27	CASSYKRGDEAFF	TGTGCCAGCAGTTATAAGCGCGGGGATGAAGCTTTCTTT
TRBJ1-1	-	14	many	TRBV10-2	CASIKGPGSTEAFF	TGCGCCAGCATCAAAGGCCCGGGGAGCACTGAAGCTTTCTTT
TRBJ2-5	-	14	many	TRBV6-1	CASRTPFTSETQYF	TGTGCCAGCAGGACTCCGTTTACTAGCGAGACCCAGTACTTC
TRBJ2-4	TRBD2	13	many	TRBV14	CASSRGGKNIQYF	TGTGCCAGCAGCCGGGGGGGGAAAAACATTCAGTACTTC
TRBJ1-6	-	17	once	TRBV12-3/TRBV12-4	CASSLSKGLPFNSPLHF	TGTGCCAGCAGTTTAAGCAAGGGTCTACCATTTAATTCACCCCTCCACTTT
TRBJ2-3	-	15	-	TRBV2	CASSEGQTSYNEQYF	TGTGCCAGCAGTGAAGGCCAGACCTCCTACAATGAGCAGTATTTT
TRBJ1-6	-	15	-	TRBV10-3	CAISEGDGYNSPLHF	TGTGCCATCAGTGAGGGGGACGGCTATAATTCACCCCTCCACTTT